A selection of T cell receptor beta chains follows, all from one sample in a study of blood T cell repertoires in COVID-19. Some clones are missing from TCRdb's copy, which holds only in-frame ones; the method was immunoSEQ multiplex PCR. The sample contains 100,000 or so clones, 65% to 75% of which appear only once. The sample consisted of peripheral blood. These receptors were collected from a man older than 75 with acute or convalescent COVID-19. Both conserved end residues are part of each CDR3. The order of the fields is CDR3 length, J gene, D gene, V gene, CDR3 protein. The D gene is left open where the match is weak.

15,TRBJ2-2,TRBD2,TRBV6-5,CASSLPPGGTGELFF
13,TRBJ2-5,TRBD2,TRBV27,CASSKRGQETQYF
13,TRBJ1-4,-,TRBV14,CASRPLTGEKLFF
14,TRBJ2-3,TRBD1,TRBV19,CASSNDRGTDTQYF
17,TRBJ1-1,TRBD1,TRBV20-1,CSASRDRGTTMNTEAFF
15,TRBJ2-3,-,TRBV7-2,CASSSTLEGTDTQYF
14,TRBJ1-4,TRBD1,TRBV5-1,CASSQGGSNEKLFF
15,TRBJ1-5,-,TRBV9,CASSSSEAKGQPQHF
14,TRBJ2-1,-,TRBV14,CASSQFLLGGEQFF
11,TRBJ2-5,-,TRBV7-9,CASSPSGTQYF
12,TRBJ2-7,-,TRBV5-1,CASSEGLYEQYF
13,TRBJ2-5,-,TRBV7-3,CASSLSGDETQYF
13,TRBJ2-3,-,TRBV29-1,CSVLGLATDTQYF
14,TRBJ2-7,TRBD1,TRBV10-3,CAISQTGVDYEQYF
15,TRBJ2-5,-,TRBV28,CASTHRDMSRETQYF
17,TRBJ1-1,TRBD1,TRBV15,CATSRDPGGWISTEAFF
17,TRBJ2-3,TRBD2,TRBV4-1,CASSQEGLAGVGDTQYF
19,TRBJ2-2,TRBD2,TRBV4-2,CASSQVSGTSGRIAGELFF
15,TRBJ2-1,TRBD2,TRBV5-4,CASSLEAGGVNEQFF
11,TRBJ2-1,-,TRBV5-1,CASSFLYEQFF
13,TRBJ2-5,TRBD2,TRBV30,CAGRGRGIETQYF
14,TRBJ1-1,TRBD1,TRBV19,CASSKQGGNTEAFF
14,TRBJ1-2,-,TRBV7-9,CASSLGGDTYGYTF
10,TRBJ1-1,-,TRBV29-1,CSAGGTEAFF
15,TRBJ1-6,-,TRBV14,CASSQLPRGESPLHF
14,TRBJ2-5,-,TRBV29-1,CNPRGGRYERTQYF
16,TRBJ1-2,-,TRBV5-1,CASSWTTSGSNYGYTF
14,TRBJ2-2,-,TRBV19,CASSISGAAGELFF
16,TRBJ2-7,-,TRBV6-2/TRBV6-3,CASSLPRYRSSYEQYF
13,TRBJ2-5,-,TRBV7-3,CASSVSVFETQYF
13,TRBJ1-2,TRBD1,TRBV11-2,CASSTTGAYGYTF
15,TRBJ2-2,-,TRBV5-4,CASSLGAGATGELFF
13,TRBJ2-1,TRBD1,TRBV29-1,CSGGTGGLGEQFF
15,TRBJ2-5,TRBD2,TRBV24-1,CATSEVRGSRETQYF
14,TRBJ1-5,-,TRBV6-5,CASSPDNSNQPQHF
13,TRBJ2-7,-,TRBV6-1,CASSELGGDEQYF
14,TRBJ2-2,-,TRBV5-1,CATHWGLGDGELFF
16,TRBJ2-2,-,TRBV5-1,CASSLHPGGKTGELFF
11,TRBJ2-7,-,TRBV12-3/TRBV12-4,CASSNNYEQYF
16,TRBJ2-7,TRBD1,TRBV5-1,CASSLGVTGGLFEQYF
16,TRBJ2-1,TRBD2,TRBV6-2/TRBV6-3,CASSYSREGRYNEQFF
15,TRBJ2-3,-,TRBV3-1/TRBV3-2,CASSQTREIQDTQYF
18,TRBJ2-3,TRBD2,TRBV5-5,CASSSRAAGGPGTDTQYF
16,TRBJ1-2,TRBD1,TRBV4-3,CASSHIPRQGLDGYTF
15,TRBJ2-7,TRBD2,TRBV6-5,CASGVEGLASYEQYF
17,TRBJ1-5,TRBD1,TRBV18,CASSPPGQGGKNQPQHF
15,TRBJ2-4,-,TRBV7-2,CASSPKGGAKNIQYF
16,TRBJ1-6,TRBD1,TRBV27,CASSSYRGQSNSPLHF
15,TRBJ1-5,-,TRBV2,CASNTGIRGNQPQHF
13,TRBJ1-6,-,TRBV11-2,CASSLGTNSPLHF
18,TRBJ2-3,TRBD2,TRBV5-4,CASSFGLAALSSTDTQYF
10,TRBJ2-7,-,TRBV6-2/TRBV6-3,CASGSNEQYF
14,TRBJ2-5,-,TRBV7-9,CASSLASHQETQYF
16,TRBJ1-5,-,TRBV7-2,CASSPTPREVNQPQHF